A single sample gave rise to the 10 T cell receptor beta chains below, sequenced in a study of cytomegalovirus exposure and HLA in healthy donors. Primers for the PCR totalled 60 Vbeta and 13 Jbeta. Profiled with immunoSEQ multiplex PCR; TCRdb holds only in-frame clones, not every one. The table includes tens of thousands of clones, 65% to 80% detected once. Sequences were obtained from PBMCs. The origin of the receptors is a woman in her 30s in good health and CMV-seronegative.

This clone was counted only a few times. The rearrangement uses TRBV5-5 and TRBJ2-1, with TRBD2 matching 11 bases. Germline V gene data show CDR1 as SGHKS and CDR2 as YYEKEE (reference sequence). V trimming: 5 bases; J trimming: 8 bases; junction bases outside the gene matches: 12. The CDR3 is 16 amino acids. CDR3 coding DNA: TGTGCCAGCAGGAAGACAATTAGCGGGGGGGCCGATGAGCAGTTCTTC. As protein: CASRKTISGGADEQFF.

This chain connects TRBV14 to TRBJ2-1, with 8 bases identical to TRBD2. Germline CDR1 is SGHDN and CDR2 is FVKESK. Trimming at V came to 0 bases and at J to 7 bases, leaving 5 bases not matched to a gene. The CDR3 is 15 residues long. The CDR3 sequence: CASSQDGTRRNEQFF. CDR3 DNA: TGTGCCAGCAGCCAAGACGGGACTAGACGGAATGAGCAGTTCTTC. The full variable domain, with the rest looked up from reference TRBV14 and TRBJ2-1, is EAGVTQFPSHSVIEKGQTVTLRCDPISGHDNLYWYRRVMGKEIKFLLHFVKESKQDESGMPNNRFLAERTGGTYSTLKVQPAELEDSGVYFCASSQDGTRRNEQFFGPGTRLTVL.

The V call is TRBV30, the J call TRBJ1-4, with D unclear. The length of the CDR3 is 13 residues. Germline assignment: CDR1 GTSNPN and CDR2 SVGIG (reference sequence). V lost 2 bases, J lost 8 bases, and 12 bases lay in between. CDR3 residues: CAWSPRSWEKLFF. As DNA, the CDR3 is TGTGCCTGGAGTCCTCGGTCCTGGGAAAAACTGTTTTTT. Full variable domain (missing parts from reference TRBV30 and TRBJ1-4): SQTIHQWPATLVQPVGSPLSLECTVEGTSNPNLYWYRQAAGRGLQLLFYSVGIGQISSEVPQNLSASRPQDRQFILSSKKLLLSDSGFYLCAWSPRSWEKLFFGSGTQLSVL.

The J gene is TRBJ1-6, the V gene TRBV9; the D is unclear. The V gene's germline CDR1 is SGDLS and CDR2 YYNGEE. With 3 bases removed from V and 0 bases from J, the gap between germline ends came to 7 bases. The CDR3 has 15 residues. CDR3 DNA sequence: TGTGCCAGCAGCGCATCCAGCTCCTATAATTCACCCCTCCACTTT. The encoded protein is CASSASSSYNSPLHF.

J is TRBJ2-2 and V is TRBV11-3, with TRBD2 as a possible D gene (7 bases). The CDR3 is 16 residues long. V lost 0 bases and J lost 6, with 14 bases in between. Germline V CDR1 and CDR2: SGHNT, YENEEA. The CDR3 here is CASSLDGSGGAGELFF. CDR3 nucleotides: TGTGCCAGCAGCTTAGATGGATCGGGGGGCGCCGGGGAGCTGTTTTTT.

V usage is TRBV2 and J usage is TRBJ1-3; 8 bases are a match to TRBD1. V lost 6 bases to trimming and J lost 2 bases; unmatched junction nucleotides: 6. This CDR3 is 15 amino acids long. CDR1 is SNHLY and CDR2 is FYNNEI in the germline V gene. The CDR3 sequence: CASRARGLAGNTIYF. CDR3 nucleotide sequence: TGTGCCAGCAGGGCCAGGGGGCTCGCTGGAAACACCATATATTTT.

The chain employs TRBV4-1 and TRBJ1-5; D is uncertain. CDR1 is MGHRA, CDR2 YSYEKL, per germline. The V and J ends lost 6 bases and 2 bases respectively, with 11 bases between them. CDR3 length equals 14 residues. CDR3 sequence (DNA): TGCGCCAGCAGTTCCACCGCGGGCAATCAGCCCCAGCATTTT. Translating gives CASSSTAGNQPQHF.

Concerning this clone: At one end, the junction sequence differs from germline, possibly due to a read error. The gene calls are TRBV4-1 and TRBJ1-2; the D is unclear. Germline CDR1 and CDR2: MGHRA and YSYEKL. The CDR3 sequence is 15 residues long. The CDR3 loop reads CASTQRGGNNYGYTF. DNA of the CDR3: TGCGCCAGCACCCAACGAGGCGGAAATAACTATGGCTACACCTTC.

The gene calls are TRBV28 and TRBJ1-3; D perhaps matches TRBD1 (5 bases). The CDR3 has 16 residues. The V and J ends lost 2 bases and 1 base respectively, with 12 bases between them. Per germline, CDR1 MDHEN and CDR2 SYDVKM. Here the CDR3 DNA reads TGTGCCAGCAGTTTAGGAATCAGGGTATCTGGAAACACCATATATTTT. Its translation: CASSLGIRVSGNTIYF.

The gene calls are TRBV4-2 and TRBJ1-2, with D perhaps matching TRBD1 (5 bases). Germline V gives CDR1 LGHNA, CDR2 YNFKEQ. The V and J ends lost 1 base and 0 bases respectively, with 9 bases between them. The CDR3 contains 15 residues. The CDR3 here is CASSQGEQANYGYTF. The CDR3 bases are TGTGCCAGCAGCCAAGGTGAACAGGCTAACTATGGCTACACCTTC.